These 17 T cell receptor beta chains share one sample of origin, sequenced in a study of shared clonotypes between healthy human individuals. Profiled with immunoSEQ multiplex PCR; TCRdb holds only in-frame clones, not every one. In the table there are hundreds of thousands of clones, less than 85% of which are singletons. Sequenced: memory CD4+ T cells sorted from blood. Subset defined: CD45RA-negative fraction. The source is a woman aged 30 to 39 in good health.

The rearrangement links TRBV7-2 to TRBJ1-1; the match to TRBD1 covers 12 bases. Germline V gene sequence: CDR1 SGHTA, CDR2 FQGNSA. The CDR3 contains 18 residues. Unmatched junction bases numbered 7, after V lost 1 base and J lost 1 base. The CDR3 DNA follows: TGTGCCAGCAGCTTAGTTTTGGGACAGGGGGCTGGGAACACTGAAGCTTTCTTT. Translating gives CASSLVLGQGAGNTEAFF.

The chain employs TRBV6-5 and TRBJ1-1; D possibly corresponds to TRBD1 (6 bases). Trimming removed 6 bases at V and 6 bases at J, with 14 bases between. The CDR3 length is 13 residues. Per germline, CDR1 MNHEY and CDR2 SVGAGI. CDR3 sequence: CASSRNRESEAFF. CDR3 DNA: TGTGCCAGCAGCCGCAACAGGGAGTCTGAAGCTTTCTTT.

J is TRBJ1-2 and V is TRBV12-2. TRBV12-2 is a known pseudogene. CDR3 size: 14 residues. Written as DNA, the CDR3 is TGTGCAAGTCGCTCTAGGCTGGGGGACTATGGCTACACCTTC. Translating gives CASRSRLGDYGYTF.

In this sample, this clone turned up a few times. The chain combines TRBV10-3 with TRBJ2-1; D remains unclear. V gave up 2 bases and J gave up 7 bases, with 9 bases separating them. The germline V gene encodes CDR1 ENHRY and CDR2 SYGVKD. The CDR3 runs 13 residues. CDR3 DNA sequence: TGTGCCATCAGTGAGCCCGGAGTAAATGAGCAGTTCTTC. Translating it yields CAISEPGVNEQFF.

This rearrangement joins TRBV6-5 to TRBJ1-1; D possibly corresponds to TRBD1 (5 bases). V lost 7 bases, J lost 0 bases, and 12 bases lay in between. The CDR3 extends over 14 amino acids. Germline CDR1 is MNHEY and CDR2 is SVGAGI. DNA of the CDR3: TGTGCCAGCAAAACCGGGACCCTGAACACTGAAGCTTTCTTT. The encoded protein is CASKTGTLNTEAFF.

A note on this clone: Other DNA sequences in this sample translate to the same CDR3. This chain connects TRBV27 to TRBJ2-7; no definite D call. With 3 bases removed from V and 4 bases from J, the gap between germline ends came to 16 bases. Germline V lookup: CDR1 MNHEY, CDR2 SMNVEV (reference sequence). The CDR3 is 15 residues long. CDR3 protein: CASSFRYGDRYEQYF. The DNA of the CDR3 is TGTGCCAGCAGTTTCCGCTATGGTGACCGTTACGAGCAGTACTTC.

This clone has just a few counts. The chain carries TRBV30 and TRBJ2-5; D tentatively reads TRBD1 or TRBD2 (5 bases each). V lost 0 bases and J 4 bases, leaving 15 bases between the germline ends. The CDR3 runs to 15 residues. Germline-derived CDR1 and CDR2 are GTSNPN and SVGIG (reference sequence). The CDR3 DNA sequence: TGTGCCTGGAGTGTACTGGGGGATCGGAGAGAGACCCAGTACTTC. Translating gives CAWSVLGDRRETQYF.

The chain joins TRBV6-6 to TRBJ2-7; D unresolved. This CDR3 spans 14 amino acids. The ends were cut back, 0 bases at V and 5 bases at J, with 11 bases in the middle. Germline CDR1 reads MNHNY; CDR2 reads SVGAGI (reference sequence). The CDR3 nucleotides are TGTGCCAGCAGTTACTCGAACAACCTCCACGAGCAGTACTTC. It translates to CASSYSNNLHEQYF.

This chain uses TRBV7-2 with TRBJ2-6; TRBD1 might be the D (5 bases). Germline V gives CDR1 SGHTA, CDR2 FQGNSA. V shed 1 base and J shed 2 bases, with 12 bases lying between them. CDR3 length equals 17 residues. CDR3 coding DNA: TGTGCCAGCAGCTTAGAGTCCCGGACAACTGGGGCCAACGTCCTGACTTTC. It yields the protein CASSLESRTTGANVLTF.

The rearrangement joins TRBV4-1 to TRBJ1-2; D is ambiguous. The V and J ends lost 3 bases and 4 bases respectively, with 12 bases between them. From germline, CDR1 is MGHRA and CDR2 YSYEKL. This CDR3 has 14 amino acids. The CDR3 loop reads CASSQPGSLYGYTF. Here the CDR3 DNA reads TGCGCCAGCAGCCAGCCCGGCAGCCTCTATGGCTACACCTTC.

The chain employs TRBV11-2 and TRBJ2-3, with a possible D match to TRBD2 (6 bases). The CDR3 has 17 amino acids. The V gene's germline CDR1 is SGHAT and CDR2 FQNNGV. Trimming shortened V by 4 bases and J by 0 bases, and 17 bases separated the two germline ends. CDR3 bases: TGTGCCAGCAGCTCAGTCGGGACTTTACTTAGCACAGATACGCAGTATTTT. The encoded protein is CASSSVGTLLSTDTQYF.

The chain combines TRBV6-1 with TRBJ2-4; maybe TRBD2 (6 bases). The V end was cut by 0 bases, the J end by 4 bases, with 10 bases between. The CDR3 sequence is 15 residues long. The germline V gene encodes CDR1 MNHNS and CDR2 SASEGT. Here the CDR3 DNA reads TGTGCCAGCAGTGAAGCGGCCAGCGGGAAAAACATTCAGTACTTC. This codes for CASSEAASGKNIQYF.

V is TRBV6-5 and J is TRBJ1-1; a weak D match, TRBD1 (6 bases). Germline V lookup: CDR1 MNHEY, CDR2 SVGAGI. CDR3 length equals 16 residues. The V gene lost 0 bases and the J gene lost 1 base, with 12 bases spanning the gap. The CDR3 reads CASSYSYGRGNTEAFF. The CDR3 DNA reads as TGTGCCAGCAGTTACTCGTACGGCAGGGGGAACACTGAAGCTTTCTTT.

V is TRBV7-7 and J is TRBJ2-5; D might be TRBD1 or TRBD2, each matching 7 bases. Germline V gene sequence: CDR1 SSHAT, CDR2 FNYEAQ (reference sequence). V lost 6 bases and J 7 bases, leaving 15 bases between the germline ends. This CDR3 region has 13 residues. The CDR3 DNA follows: TGTGCCAGCAGTCAAGACAGGGAGGGGACCCAGTACTTC. This translates into CASSQDREGTQYF.

V and J are TRBV5-1 and TRBJ1-1, with a possible D match to TRBD1 (6 bases). V lost 3 bases to trimming and J lost 1 base, with 13 bases between them. Germline V gives CDR1 SGHRS, CDR2 YFSETQ. This CDR3 comprises 15 residues. CDR3 region: CASSSTQGRNTEAFF. CDR3 nucleotide sequence: TGCGCCAGCAGCTCAACACAGGGTAGGAACACTGAAGCTTTCTTT.

V gene TRBV29-1 combines with J gene TRBJ1-1, with D tentatively TRBD1 (5 bases). The CDR3 length is 14 residues. Germline assignment: CDR1 SQVTM and CDR2 ANQGSEA. Trimming stripped 7 bases from V and 6 bases from J, with 21 bases between. The CDR3 protein is CSAAFGGDFAEAFF. In DNA form, the CDR3 reads TGCAGCGCTGCTTTTGGGGGGGACTTTGCTGAAGCTTTCTTT.

In this sample, this clone turned up once. A much larger clonotype is one base distant, so this may be a read error. The chain links TRBV19 to TRBJ2-5; D is unclear. Trimming removed 5 bases from V and 2 bases from J, with 6 bases in between. The CDR3 length is 12 residues. Germline assignment: CDR1 LNHDA and CDR2 SQIVND (reference sequence). The CDR3 DNA reads as TGTGCCAGTAGTCAGGAGCAAGAGACCCAGTACTTC. This encodes CASSQEQETQYF.